The 29 T cell receptor beta chains below all came from one sample that was sequenced in a study of radiation and T cells in renal cell carcinoma (dated by TCRdb to 2019 to 2021). Libraries were built with the immunoSEQ multiplex PCR assay. What TCRdb holds here is the immuneACCESS table cut down to in-frame rearrangements. Part of the clones is not present; checked against another copy, under half of the missing clones reflect an unresolved V gene, and the others are unexplained. A total of tens of thousands of clones appear in this sample, around three quarters of them only once. 25% to 30% of the sample belongs to the ten largest clones. The time point label on this specimen signifies: blood 2 weeks post-SBRT. The label giving this sample's treatment or condition can be read as: 15 Gy SBRT to primary tumor, nephrectomy 4 weeks later. The sequencing here drew on blood, taken from a patient whose treatment included radiotherapy and nephrectomy. These receptors all stem from a woman in her 70s with renal cell carcinoma.

The V gene is TRBV6-8, the J gene TRBJ2-7; 9 bases agree with TRBD2. With 9 bases clipped from V and 2 bases from J, the junction kept 20 bases outside the gene matches. Germline values: CDR1 MNHGY, CDR2 SAAAGT. The CDR3 loop spans 18 amino acids. CDR3 bases: TGTGCCAGGAGAGGACAGATGAAGACTAGCGGTACCACCTACGAGCAGTACTTC. Protein product: CARRGQMKTSGTTYEQYF.

The genes are TRBV30 and TRBJ1-2, with 8 positions matching TRBD1. The CDR3 length is 15 residues. V lost 2 bases, J lost 4 bases, and 9 bases stayed unmatched. The V gene's germline CDR1 is GTSNPN and CDR2 SVGIG (reference sequence). The CDR3 loop reads CAWSTRQGLGYGYTF. CDR3 in DNA: TGTGCCTGGAGTACCAGACAGGGGCTGGGCTATGGCTACACCTTC.

The rearrangement uses TRBV5-1 and TRBJ2-3; a weak D match, TRBD1 (5 bases). V was pared by 0 bases and J by 4 bases, with 12 bases between. Germline V gene data show CDR1 as SGHRS and CDR2 as YFSETQ. This CDR3 is 15 amino acids long. CDR3 region: CASSLAPGRADTQYF. In DNA form, the CDR3 reads TGCGCCAGCAGCTTGGCGCCAGGGCGAGCAGATACGCAGTATTTT. Drawing the rest from reference TRBV5-1 and TRBJ2-3, the complete variable domain is KAGVTQTPRYLIKTRGQQVTLSCSPISGHRSVSWYQQTPGQGLQFLFEYFSETQRNKGNFPGRFSGRQFSNSRSEMNVSTLELGDSALYLCASSLAPGRADTQYFGPGTRLTVL.

V gene TRBV18 combines with J gene TRBJ2-7; D is unclear. CDR3 length: 17 residues. Germline assignment: CDR1 KGHSH and CDR2 LQKENI. V lost 0 bases and J lost 0, with 15 bases in between. CDR3 sequence reads: CASSPPGTESSSYEQYF. CDR3 nucleotide sequence: TGTGCCAGCTCACCACCGGGCACCGAATCCAGCTCCTACGAGCAGTACTTC.

This chain links TRBV29-1 with TRBJ2-7; D is unclear. Germline lookup yields CDR1 SQVTM and CDR2 ANQGSEA. The V end lost 6 bases, the J end lost 4 bases, and 16 bases lay between the germline ends. The CDR3 covers 13 residues. CDR3 residues: CSVVAWDNYEQYF. As DNA, the CDR3 is TGCAGCGTCGTCGCGTGGGATAATTACGAGCAGTACTTC.

V and J are TRBV11-2 and TRBJ2-1; D is possibly TRBD1 or TRBD2 (6 bases each). There are 14 residues in the CDR3. Per the germline V gene, CDR1 is SGHAT and CDR2 is FQNNGV. With 3 bases removed from V and 5 bases from J, the gap between germline ends came to 11 bases. CDR3 sequence reads: CASSFTGADNEQFF. For the CDR3, the DNA is TGTGCCAGCAGCTTCACGGGGGCGGACAATGAGCAGTTCTTC.

Judged by abundance, this clone is large. This chain connects TRBV7-2 to TRBJ2-3, with D tentatively TRBD1 (5 bases). This CDR3 has 14 amino acids. Germline V gene sequence: CDR1 SGHTA, CDR2 FQGNSA. Trimming stripped 2 bases from V and 2 bases from J, with 8 bases between. The CDR3 sequence: CASSLQGSTDTQYF. The CDR3, as DNA: TGTGCCAGCAGCTTACAGGGATCCACAGATACGCAGTATTTT.

The chain recombines TRBV4-2 with TRBJ2-5, with a possible D match to TRBD2 (6 bases). Germline CDR1 reads LGHNA; CDR2 reads YNFKEQ. The V end lost 0 bases, the J end lost 0 bases, and 11 bases lay between the germline ends. The CDR3 is 16 amino acids. Here the CDR3 reads CASSQERGLYQETQYF. The CDR3 DNA sequence: TGTGCCAGCAGCCAAGAGCGGGGACTGTACCAAGAGACCCAGTACTTC.

This clone was observed a handful of times. The chain carries TRBV5-1 and TRBJ1-6, with D unresolved. The CDR3 runs to 15 residues. V lost 0 bases to trimming and J lost 2 bases, with 6 bases between them. The V gene's germline CDR1 is SGHRS and CDR2 YFSETQ. CDR3 bases: TGCGCCAGCAGCTTGGTTGAAACCTATAATTCACCCCTCCACTTT. Amino acid sequence: CASSLVETYNSPLHF.

J is TRBJ2-5 and V is TRBV9; no definite D call. Germline V gene lookup returns CDR1 SGDLS and CDR2 YYNGEE. CDR3 length equals 14 residues. V was shortened by 0 bases and J by 4 bases, with 10 bases between the two germline ends. The CDR3 loop is CASSVGPSGETQYF. CDR3 nucleotide sequence: TGTGCCAGCAGCGTAGGGCCTTCCGGAGAGACCCAGTACTTC.

The CDR3 loop is CSAYRDTQYF. The DNA for the CDR3 is TGCAGTGCTTACAGGGATACGCAGTATTTT. V and J are TRBV20-1 and TRBJ2-3; TRBD1 might be the D (5 bases). CDR1 is DFQATT, CDR2 SNEGSKA, per germline (reference sequence). With 5 bases removed from V and 6 bases from J, the gap between germline ends came to 6 bases. The CDR3 is 10 amino acids.

J is TRBJ1-1 and V is TRBV2, with TRBD1 matching 11 bases. V gave up 3 bases and J gave up 7 bases; unmatched junction bases: 4. From germline, CDR1 is SNHLY and CDR2 FYNNEI. This CDR3 is 14 amino acids long. DNA of the CDR3: TGTGCCAGCAGTGATCTTGGGACAGGGGGTGAAGCTTTCTTT. It translates to CASSDLGTGGEAFF.

The chain carries TRBV19 and TRBJ2-3, with D possibly matching TRBD2 (6 bases). The CDR3 runs 16 residues. The germline CDR1 and CDR2 sequences are LNHDA and SQIVND (reference sequence). V was pared by 5 bases and J by 2 bases, with 17 bases between. The CDR3 region has the DNA TGTGCCAGTAGTTTGGGACTCACCCATTACACAGATACGCAGTATTTT. It is translated as CASSLGLTHYTDTQYF.

This sequence joins TRBV20-1 and TRBJ2-7; D uncertain. The CDR3 has 11 amino acids. The ends were cut back, 6 bases at V and 6 bases at J, with 12 bases in the middle. CDR1 and CDR2 from the germline V gene are DFQATT and SNEGSKA (reference sequence). The CDR3 sequence: CSAPGETEQYF. In nucleotides, the CDR3 is TGCAGTGCCCCCGGAGAGACCGAGCAGTACTTC.

A note on this clone: At one end, the junction sequence differs from germline, possibly due to a read error. J is TRBJ2-7 and V is TRBV27; no definite D call. The CDR3 covers 13 residues. Per the germline V gene, CDR1 is MNHEY and CDR2 is SMNVEV (reference sequence). The CDR3 loop reads CASRSLSSYEQCF. The CDR3 region has the DNA TGTGCCAGCAGGAGTCTTAGCTCCTACGAGCAGTGCTTC.

This clone was recorded a few times. The chain uses TRBV5-1 and TRBJ2-1; tentatively, D is TRBD1 (6 bases). CDR1 is SGHRS and CDR2 is YFSETQ in the germline V gene. The CDR3 length is 16 residues. Trimming cost V 0 bases and J 9 bases, with 19 bases left between them. CDR3 loop: CASSLATTGLGGEQFF. DNA for the CDR3: TGCGCCAGCAGCTTGGCCACAACAGGGCTTGGGGGTGAGCAGTTCTTC.

This clone was seen a handful of times. The chain combines TRBV5-5 with TRBJ2-5, with D possibly matching TRBD1 (7 bases). V lost 0 bases and J lost 4, with 13 bases in between. This CDR3 is 15 amino acids long. CDR1 and CDR2 from the germline V gene are SGHKS and YYEKEE (reference sequence). The CDR3 loop reads CASSLAGGLVETQYF. Here the CDR3 DNA reads TGTGCCAGCAGCTTGGCAGGGGGGCTGGTAGAGACCCAGTACTTC.

The rearrangement joins TRBV9 to TRBJ1-3; possible D gene TRBD1, 5 bases. Germline V lookup: CDR1 SGDLS, CDR2 YYNGEE. This CDR3 has 15 residues. V gave up 0 bases and J gave up 4 bases, with 11 bases separating them. The CDR3 nucleotides are TGTGCCAGCAGCGTAGCCGGGACTTCAGGAAACACCATATATTTT. It codes for CASSVAGTSGNTIYF.

This clone has a single count. The V gene is TRBV19, the J gene TRBJ1-1, with D tentatively TRBD1 (5 bases). V lost 1 base and J 4 bases, leaving 13 bases between the germline ends. This CDR3 spans 15 amino acids. CDR1 and CDR2 (germline): LNHDA, SQIVND (reference sequence). The CDR3 DNA follows: TGTGCCAGTAGTATAGTCTTCAGGGCCGGCACTGAAGCTTTCTTT. It yields the protein CASSIVFRAGTEAFF. Full variable domain (rest looked up from reference TRBV19 and TRBJ1-1): DGGITQSPKYLFRKEGQNVTLSCEQNLNHDAMYWYRQDPGQGLRLIYYSQIVNDFQKGDIAEGYSVSREKKESFPLTVTSAQKNPTAFYLCASSIVFRAGTEAFFGQGTRLTVV.

The rearrangement joins TRBV5-1 to TRBJ2-7; 9 bases match TRBD1. The CDR3 spans 14 residues. Trimming cost V 3 bases and J 4 bases; bases outside gene matches: 5. From germline, CDR1 is SGHRS and CDR2 YFSETQ. CDR3: CASSSGTGIYEQYF. The CDR3 DNA is TGCGCCAGCAGCTCCGGGACAGGGATATACGAGCAGTACTTC.

This chain uses TRBV7-9 with TRBJ2-3; 9 nucleotides line up with TRBD2. Per the germline V gene, CDR1 is SEHNR and CDR2 is FQNEAQ (reference sequence). V trimming: 11 bases; J trimming: 6 bases; junction bases outside the gene matches: 9. This CDR3 region has 13 residues. The CDR3: CAGRFSGGDTQYF. In nucleotides, the CDR3 is TGTGCCGGCCGGTTCAGCGGGGGGGATACGCAGTATTTT.

This clone was counted a few times. The CDR3 nucleotides are TGTGCCACCTTAAACACAACTAACTATGGCTACACCTTC. Translating it yields CATLNTTNYGYTF. This chain connects TRBV10-3 to TRBJ1-2; D gene ambiguous. CDR3 length equals 13 residues. CDR1 ENHRY and CDR2 SYGVKD come from the germline V gene. V shed 10 bases and J shed 0 bases, with 12 bases lying between them.

The V gene is TRBV6-6, the J gene TRBJ1-1; D not certain. Germline V gene data show CDR1 as MNHNY and CDR2 as SVGAGI (reference sequence). This CDR3 region has 14 residues. Trimming shortened V by 6 bases and J by 5 bases, and 16 bases separated the two germline ends. As DNA, the CDR3 is TGTGCCAGCAGATACCAGGAAAGTCGGACTGAAGCTTTCTTT. Translation gives CASRYQESRTEAFF.

The gene calls are TRBV27 and TRBJ1-1, with 7 bases matching TRBD1. The ends lost 6 bases at V and 2 bases at J; junction bases unmatched: 9. The CDR3 extends over 15 amino acids. Germline assignment: CDR1 MNHEY and CDR2 SMNVEV (reference sequence). CDR3 sequence: CASRDTGTANTEAFF. DNA of the CDR3: TGTGCCAGCAGAGATACGGGGACAGCCAACACTGAAGCTTTCTTT.

This chain connects TRBV5-1 to TRBJ1-2; 7 nucleotides align to TRBD1. V was pared by 0 bases and J by 14 bases, with 13 bases of the junction left unmatched. Germline CDR1 and CDR2: SGHRS and YFSETQ. This CDR3 comprises 14 residues. The CDR3 protein is CASSLAGADRAVTF. Here the CDR3 DNA reads TGCGCCAGCAGCTTGGCCGGGGCCGACAGGGCCGTAACCTTC.

The V gene is TRBV29-1, the J gene TRBJ1-5; D perhaps matches TRBD1 (6 bases). V lost 6 bases and J 6 bases, leaving 15 bases between the germline ends. Germline V gene data show CDR1 as SQVTM and CDR2 as ANQGSEA. The CDR3 spans 13 residues. CDR3 sequence: CSVAGGGGQPQHF. The DNA of the CDR3 is TGCAGCGTGGCAGGAGGGGGAGGTCAGCCCCAGCATTTT.

This clone came up a few times. The sample contains more than one DNA sequence encoding this CDR3. The chain recombines TRBV11-3 with TRBJ1-1; D gene ambiguous. Germline-derived CDR1 and CDR2 are SGHNT and YENEEA. V dropped 1 base and J dropped 1 base, with 4 bases sitting between them. This CDR3 region has 13 residues. CDR3 nucleotides: TGTGCCAGCAGCTTAGGGGGGAACACTGAAGCTTTCTTT. This gives the protein CASSLGGNTEAFF.

The chain couples TRBV19 to TRBJ2-1; 8 positions match TRBD2. Trimming at V came to 6 bases and at J to 9 bases, leaving 10 bases not matched to a gene. Germline V gene data show CDR1 as LNHDA and CDR2 as SQIVND (reference sequence). The CDR3 consists of 14 residues. CDR3 residues: CASSRGTRGGEQFF. The CDR3 nucleotides are TGTGCCAGTAGCCGCGGGACTAGGGGGGGTGAGCAGTTCTTC. The full variable domain, rest sourced from reference TRBV19 and TRBJ2-1, is DGGITQSPKYLFRKEGQNVTLSCEQNLNHDAMYWYRQDPGQGLRLIYYSQIVNDFQKGDIAEGYSVSREKKESFPLTVTSAQKNPTAFYLCASSRGTRGGEQFFGPGTRLTVL.

The chain is built from TRBV19 and TRBJ2-3; unclear D gene. V was cut by 5 bases and J by 4 bases, with 16 bases left in between. CDR3 length: 15 amino acids. Germline CDR1 is LNHDA and CDR2 is SQIVND (reference sequence). The CDR3 spells CASSSSVPRPDTQYF. The CDR3 nucleotides read TGTGCCAGTAGTTCCTCGGTCCCAAGGCCAGATACGCAGTATTTT.